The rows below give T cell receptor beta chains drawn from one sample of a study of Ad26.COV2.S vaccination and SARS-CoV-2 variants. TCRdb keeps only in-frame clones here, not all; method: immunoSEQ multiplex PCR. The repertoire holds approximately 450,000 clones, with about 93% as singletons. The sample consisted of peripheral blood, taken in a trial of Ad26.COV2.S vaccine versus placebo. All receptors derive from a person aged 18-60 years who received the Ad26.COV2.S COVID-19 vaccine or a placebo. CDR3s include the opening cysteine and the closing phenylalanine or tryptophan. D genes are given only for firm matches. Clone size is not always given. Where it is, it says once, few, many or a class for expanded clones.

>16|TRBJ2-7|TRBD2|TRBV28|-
CASSDAGTSGNYEQYF
TGTGCCAGCAGTGACGCCGGGACTAGCGGGAATTACGAGCAGTACTTC
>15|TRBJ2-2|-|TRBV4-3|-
CASSQVRGTTGELFF
TGCGCCAGCAGCCAAGTCCGGGGAACCACCGGGGAGCTGTTTTTT
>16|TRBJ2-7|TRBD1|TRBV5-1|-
CASSLVPGTGYYEQYF
TGCGCCAGCAGCTTGGTCCCCGGGACAGGGTACTACGAGCAGTACTTC
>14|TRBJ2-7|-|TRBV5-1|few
CASSLADRTYEQYF
TGCGCCAGCAGCTTGGCCGACCGGACCTACGAGCAGTACTTC
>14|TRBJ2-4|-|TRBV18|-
CASSPEIAKNIQYF
TGTGCCAGCTCACCAGAGATAGCCAAAAACATTCAGTACTTC
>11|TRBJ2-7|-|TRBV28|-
CASTGDYEQYF
TGTGCCAGCACTGGGGATTACGAGCAGTACTTC
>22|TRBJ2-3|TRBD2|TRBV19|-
CASSISETKQFQSGRDPDTQYF
TGTGCCAGTAGTATCTCCGAAACTAAACAATTTCAAAGCGGGAGGGACCCAGATACGCAGTATTTT
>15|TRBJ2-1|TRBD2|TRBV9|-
CASSVGPSGYNEQFF
TGTGCCAGCAGCGTAGGCCCTAGCGGTTACAATGAGCAGTTCTTC
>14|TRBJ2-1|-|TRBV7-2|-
CASSWRAKLDEQFF
TGTGCCAGCAGCTGGAGGGCGAAGTTGGATGAGCAGTTCTTC
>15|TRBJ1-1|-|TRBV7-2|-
CASSLVAGMNTEAFF
TGTGCCAGCAGCTTAGTTGCAGGGATGAACACTGAAGCTTTCTTT
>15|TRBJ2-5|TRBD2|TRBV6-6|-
CASSYSPSGSMSQYF
TGTGCCAGCAGTTACTCTCCTAGCGGGAGTATGTCCCAGTACTTC
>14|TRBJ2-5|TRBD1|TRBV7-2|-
CASSLAQRQGTQYF
TGTGCCAGCAGCTTAGCGCAGAGACAGGGGACCCAGTACTTC
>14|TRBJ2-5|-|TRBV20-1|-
CSASGAKGRETQYF
TGCAGTGCTAGTGGTGCCAAGGGCAGAGAGACCCAGTACTTC
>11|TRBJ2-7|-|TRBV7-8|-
CASTGFDEQYF
TGTGCCAGCACCGGTTTCGACGAGCAGTACTTC
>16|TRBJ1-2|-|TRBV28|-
CASSPGRGGGDYGYTF
TGTGCCAGCAGCCCTGGGAGAGGGGGGGGAGACTATGGCTACACCTTC
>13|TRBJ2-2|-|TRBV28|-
CASSYIGTGELFF
TGTGCCAGCAGTTATATTGGGACCGGGGAGCTGTTTTTT
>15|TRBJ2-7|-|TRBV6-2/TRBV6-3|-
CASSGTGTPPYEQYF
TGTGCCAGCAGTGGGACCGGGACACCTCCCTACGAGCAGTACTTC
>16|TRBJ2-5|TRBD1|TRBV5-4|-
CASSKPGTGVGETQYF
TGTGCCAGCAGCAAACCCGGGACAGGGGTAGGAGAGACCCAGTACTTC
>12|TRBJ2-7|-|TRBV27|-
CASSVLGHEQYF
TGTGCCAGCAGTGTCCTGGGGCACGAGCAGTACTTC
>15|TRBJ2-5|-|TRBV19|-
CATKRYFTVTETQYF
TGTGCCACCAAACGGTATTTTACGGTGACGGAGACCCAGTACTTC
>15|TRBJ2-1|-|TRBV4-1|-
CASSQVSAGSGEQFF
TGCGCCAGCAGCCAAGTTTCGGCAGGGTCTGGTGAGCAGTTCTTC
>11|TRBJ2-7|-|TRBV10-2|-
CASSESYEQYF
TGCGCCAGCAGTGAGTCATACGAGCAGTACTTC
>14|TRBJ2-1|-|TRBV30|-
CAWSVSAPYNEQFF
TGTGCCTGGAGTGTAAGCGCTCCTTACAATGAGCAGTTCTTC
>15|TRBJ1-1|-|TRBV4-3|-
CASSQELGVNTEAFF
TGCGCCAGCAGCCAAGAACTTGGGGTGAACACTGAAGCTTTCTTT
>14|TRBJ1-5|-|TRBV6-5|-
CASSSATRNQPQHF
TGTGCCAGCAGTTCCGCCACAAGAAATCAGCCCCAGCATTTT
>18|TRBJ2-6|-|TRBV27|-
CASSLSSGRLSGANVLTF
TGTGCCAGCAGTTTATCGTCCGGACGCCTCTCTGGGGCCAACGTCCTGACTTTC
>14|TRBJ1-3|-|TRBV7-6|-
CASSFWGVGNTIYF
TGTGCCAGCAGCTTTTGGGGGGTTGGAAACACCATATATTTT
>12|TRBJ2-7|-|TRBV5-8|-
CASSLRVGEQYF
TGTGCCAGCAGCTTGAGGGTGGGCGAGCAGTACTTC
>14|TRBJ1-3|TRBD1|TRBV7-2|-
CASTLDRWGNTIYF
TGTGCCAGCACCCTGGACAGGTGGGGAAACACCATATATTTT
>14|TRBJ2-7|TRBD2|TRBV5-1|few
CASSLGTSGYEQYF
TGCGCCAGCAGCTTGGGAACTAGCGGGTACGAGCAGTACTTC
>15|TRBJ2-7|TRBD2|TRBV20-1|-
CSASIWSGRAYEQYF
TGCAGTGCTAGTATTTGGAGCGGGAGGGCCTACGAGCAGTACTTC
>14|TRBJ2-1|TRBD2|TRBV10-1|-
CASGPGGSYNEQFF
TGCGCCAGCGGGCCGGGGGGGTCCTACAATGAGCAGTTCTTC
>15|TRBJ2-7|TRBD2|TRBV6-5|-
CASSYYGTSGDEQYF
TGTGCCAGCAGTTACTACGGGACTAGCGGGGACGAGCAGTACTTC
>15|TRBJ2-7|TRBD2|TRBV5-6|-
CASSDRDYPLYEQYF
TGTGCCAGCAGCGACCGGGACTACCCTCTTTACGAGCAGTACTTC
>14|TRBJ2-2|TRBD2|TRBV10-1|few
CASSPGTRTGELFF
TGCGCCAGCAGTCCCGGGACTAGGACCGGGGAGCTGTTTTTT
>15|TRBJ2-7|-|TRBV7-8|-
CASSAGRVKIYEQYF
TGTGCCAGCTCTGCTGGCAGGGTCAAGATCTACGAGCAGTACTTC
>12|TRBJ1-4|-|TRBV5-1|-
CASSLVPGKLFF
TGCGCCAGCAGCTTGGTACCGGGGAAACTGTTTTTT
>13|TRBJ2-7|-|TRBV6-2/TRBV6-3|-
CASSSRTAYEQYF
TGTGCCAGCAGTTCCCGGACAGCCTACGAGCAGTACTTC
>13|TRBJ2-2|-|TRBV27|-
CASSFGRTGELFF
TGTGCCAGCAGTTTCGGACGTACCGGGGAGCTGTTTTTT
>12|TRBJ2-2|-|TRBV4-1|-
CASTLDGGELFF
TGCGCCAGCACCCTCGACGGCGGGGAGCTGTTTTTT
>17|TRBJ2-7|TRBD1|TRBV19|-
CATSLGQGYSSSYEQYF
TGTGCCACCTCATTGGGACAGGGTTATTCCTCCTCCTACGAGCAGTACTTC
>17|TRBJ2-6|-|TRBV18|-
CASSPVLPGPGANVLTF
TGTGCCAGCTCACCGGTATTGCCGGGCCCTGGGGCCAACGTCCTGACTTTC
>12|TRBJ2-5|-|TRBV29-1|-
CSVVDRRETQYF
TGCAGCGTTGTAGACAGGCGGGAGACCCAGTACTTC